This TCR beta chain originates from a study of CXCR3-negative and CXCR3-positive naive CD8 T cells. Study findings and constraints: Naive subsets did not differ in surface CD5, and the authors estimated TCR strength using properties of the TRB CDR3. More hydrophobic TRB CDR3s occurred in CXCR3-positive than in CXCR3-negative naive cells.

Cells classed as naive CD8+ T cells were CD45RO-CCR7+CD27+CD95-. Details on this clonotype: Its specificity is unknown.

This CDR3 region has 14 residues. The V gene's germline CDR1 is MNHEY and CDR2 SMNVEV (reference sequence). The method, 5' RACE with UMI labels, was used to prepare the TRB cDNA libraries. TCRdb re-called the 5' RACE reads and gives one entry per CDR3 protein, without DNA. This table holds around 60,000 distinct CDR3 sequences. This receptor was taken from a human donor in good health. Some clones in this sample may be carry-over from other donors' samples. The sequenced material came from naive CXCR3+ CD8+ T cells from blood. Subset here: CD45RO-CCR7+CD27+CD95- naive CD8+ T cells expressing CXCR3 (TNR3+). The chain couples TRBV27 to TRBJ2-3. The CDR3 loop reads CASSLLESTDTQYF.